The 18 T cell receptor beta chains given below trace back to one sample, sequenced in a study of T cell responses to AZD1222 COVID-19 vaccine. Only in-frame clones appear in the TCRdb table, and some are missing; sequencing was by immunoSEQ multiplex PCR. The sample yields about 180,000 clones, about 90% seen once. The source material was peripheral blood, sampled 28 days after the second AZD1222 dose. These receptors all come from an adult who received the AZD1222 COVID-19 vaccine.

This clone was seen a single time. V and J are TRBV7-2 and TRBJ1-5, with unresolved D. The germline V gene has CDR1 SGHTA and CDR2 FQGNSA. This CDR3 comprises 13 residues. The V and J ends lost 5 bases and 3 bases respectively, with 8 bases between them. CDR3 amino acids: CASSTNPNQPQHF. The CDR3 DNA is TGTGCCAGCAGCACCAATCCCAATCAGCCCCAGCATTTT. The full variable domain, rest sourced from reference TRBV7-2 and TRBJ1-5, is GAGVSQSPSNKVTEKGKDVELRCDPISGHTALYWYRQSLGQGLEFLIYFQGNSAPDKSGLPSDRFSAERTGGSVSTLTIQRTQQEDSAVYLCASSTNPNQPQHFGDGTRLSIL.

The chain joins TRBV30 to TRBJ1-5, with D possibly being TRBD1 (5 bases). The CDR3 totals 14 residues. V was pared by 3 bases and J by 5 bases, with 14 bases between. Germline CDR1 reads GTSNPN; CDR2 reads SVGIG (reference sequence). CDR3 amino acids: CAWRRGPGDQPQHF. The DNA for the CDR3 is TGTGCCTGGAGGAGGGGTCCAGGAGATCAGCCCCAGCATTTT.

J is TRBJ2-1 and V is TRBV30; maybe TRBD2 (5 bases). Germline V gene data show CDR1 as GTSNPN and CDR2 as SVGIG (reference sequence). Trimming cost V 7 bases and J 7 bases, with 17 bases left between them. CDR3 length: 13 amino acids. CDR3 amino acids: CASHSVPGNEQFF. CDR3 DNA sequence: TGTGCCTCCCACTCCGTACCGGGAAATGAGCAGTTCTTC.

The V and J genes are TRBV30 and TRBJ1-1; D might be TRBD1 (6 bases). CDR3 length: 13 amino acids. With 5 bases removed from V and 2 bases from J, the gap between germline ends came to 12 bases. Germline CDR1 GTSNPN, CDR2 SVGIG (reference sequence). The CDR3 nucleotides are TGTGCCTGGGGGGAGGGGGGCAACACTGAAGCTTTCTTT. Amino acids: CAWGEGGNTEAFF. The variable domain in full, with the rest retrieved from reference TRBV30 and TRBJ1-1, is SQTIHQWPATLVQPVGSPLSLECTVEGTSNPNLYWYRQAAGRGLQLLFYSVGIGQISSEVPQNLSASRPQDRQFILSSKKLLLSDSGFYLCAWGEGGNTEAFFGQGTRLTVV.

The chain is built from TRBV7-3 and TRBJ2-7; 11 bases agree with TRBD1. This CDR3 contains 15 residues. Trimming removed 5 bases from V and 5 bases from J; junction bases left unmatched: 8. In germline, CDR1 is SGHTA, CDR2 FQGTGA. The CDR3 sequence is CASSNSGQGADEQYF. The CDR3 nucleotides read TGTGCCAGCAGCAATAGCGGACAGGGGGCGGACGAGCAGTACTTC.

V usage is TRBV5-1 and J usage is TRBJ1-1; possibly TRBD1 for D (5 bases). Germline loops: CDR1 SGHRS, CDR2 YFSETQ. CDR3 length: 17 residues. Trimming shortened V by 0 bases and J by 1 base, and 16 bases separated the two germline ends. As DNA, the CDR3 is TGCGCCAGCAGCTTGGATTCAGGAGGGGCGTGGAACACTGAAGCTTTCTTT. Protein sequence: CASSLDSGGAWNTEAFF.

This clone was counted between two and nine times. This chain links TRBV30 with TRBJ2-7; no firm D call. This CDR3 is 11 amino acids long. Germline assignment: CDR1 GTSNPN and CDR2 SVGIG (reference sequence). The ends were cut back, 0 bases at V and 12 bases at J, with 12 bases in the middle. The CDR3 sequence is CAWSVDRVRYF. The DNA for the CDR3 is TGTGCCTGGAGTGTTGATCGCGTGCGGTACTTC.

This clone has just a few counts. This chain uses TRBV9 with TRBJ2-7; D may match TRBD1 or TRBD2 (7 bases each). The germline V gene has CDR1 SGDLS and CDR2 YYNGEE. This CDR3 is 15 amino acids long. V shed 0 bases and J shed 6 bases, with 16 bases lying between them. This CDR3 is CASSVVGGGSGEQYF. The CDR3 DNA reads as TGTGCCAGCAGCGTAGTGGGAGGGGGCTCGGGCGAGCAGTACTTC. Variable domain in full (rest from reference TRBV9 and TRBJ2-7): DSGVTQTPKHLITATGQRVTLRCSPRSGDLSVYWYQQSLDQGLQFLIQYYNGEERAKGNILERFSAQQFPDLHSELNLSSLELGDSALYFCASSVVGGGSGEQYFGPGTRLTVT.

This chain connects TRBV5-1 to TRBJ1-6; TRBD1 matches 8 bases. V shed 4 bases and J 8 bases; nucleotides not matched to a gene: 5. Germline V gene sequence: CDR1 SGHRS, CDR2 YFSETQ. This CDR3 region has 14 residues. The CDR3 DNA reads TGCGCCAGCAGCCCACGACAGGGGTATTCACCCCTCCACTTT. Its translation: CASSPRQGYSPLHF.

This sequence joins TRBV28 and TRBJ2-2; D gene ambiguous. The germline V and J ends were trimmed by 2 bases and 7 bases, with 5 bases remaining between them. Germline V lookup: CDR1 MDHEN, CDR2 SYDVKM. The CDR3 has 12 residues. CDR3 residues: CASSLGFGELFF. The CDR3, as DNA: TGTGCCAGCAGTTTAGGGTTCGGGGAGCTGTTTTTT. Together with reference TRBV28 and TRBJ2-2, the CDR3 gives the full variable domain: DVKVTQSSRYLVKRTGEKVFLECVQDMDHENMFWYRQDPGLGLRLIYFSYDVKMKEKGDIPEGYSVSREKKERFSLILESASTNQTSMYLCASSLGFGELFFGEGSRLTVL.

The genes are TRBV10-3 and TRBJ1-3; D is possibly TRBD1 (5 bases). Germline V gives CDR1 ENHRY, CDR2 SYGVKD. Trimming took 8 bases from V and 8 from J, leaving 16 bases between them. This CDR3 is 13 amino acids long. The CDR3 is CAILGGDWDTIYF. The CDR3 DNA sequence: TGTGCCATCTTGGGAGGGGACTGGGACACCATATATTTT.

V usage is TRBV5-1 and J usage is TRBJ2-5, with 11 bases fitting TRBD2. Germline assignment: CDR1 SGHRS and CDR2 YFSETQ. The CDR3 sequence is 15 residues long. Unmatched junction bases numbered 5, after V lost 5 bases and J lost 2 bases. CDR3 sequence: CASSLGLAVQETQYF. As DNA, the CDR3 is TGCGCCAGCAGTCTGGGACTAGCGGTACAAGAGACCCAGTACTTC.

The rearrangement joins TRBV7-2 to TRBJ2-7; TRBD2 might be the D (7 bases). In germline, CDR1 is SGHTA, CDR2 FQGNSA. Trimming left V 0 bases short and J 3 bases short, with 9 bases between. This CDR3 is 14 amino acids long. The CDR3 DNA reads as TGTGCCAGCAGCTTAGCCGGGGGGCACTACGAGCAGTACTTC. It translates to CASSLAGGHYEQYF.

This clone occurred once. The J gene is TRBJ1-1, the V gene TRBV30; D not resolved. Deletions cut 2 bases from V and 0 bases from J, with 7 bases between. This CDR3 is 13 amino acids long. Germline assignment: CDR1 GTSNPN and CDR2 SVGIG (reference sequence). CDR3 nucleotide sequence: TGTGCCTGGAGTTTATCGGTGAACACTGAAGCTTTCTTT. It translates to CAWSLSVNTEAFF.

V and J are TRBV7-9 and TRBJ2-2; D tentatively reads TRBD1 or TRBD2 (5 bases each). The CDR3 is 18 residues long. V lost 1 base and J lost 4, with 19 bases in between. Germline V gene sequence: CDR1 SEHNR, CDR2 FQNEAQ (reference sequence). The CDR3 region is CASSLVGESLASTGELFF. The DNA for the CDR3 is TGTGCCAGCAGCTTAGTGGGGGAAAGCCTAGCAAGCACCGGGGAGCTGTTTTTT.

The chain links TRBV27 to TRBJ2-2, with D tentatively TRBD1 (6 bases). Trimming cost V 5 bases and J 1 base, with 11 bases left between them. CDR1 and CDR2 (germline): MNHEY, SMNVEV (reference sequence). The CDR3 contains 15 residues. The CDR3 sequence: CASSLQGVNTGELFF. CDR3 coding DNA: TGTGCCAGCAGTCTACAGGGAGTGAACACCGGGGAGCTGTTTTTT.

The chain combines TRBV6-2 or TRBV6-3 with TRBJ2-3; no firm D call. Germline lookup yields CDR1 MNHEY and CDR2 SVGEGT. V gave up 6 bases and J gave up 0 bases, with 10 bases separating them. The CDR3 extends over 14 amino acids. The DNA for the CDR3 is TGTGCCAGCAGGTACATATTAAGCACAGATACGCAGTATTTT. Translating gives CASRYILSTDTQYF.

The chain combines TRBV27 with TRBJ2-7, with 10 nucleotides matching TRBD1. The CDR3 totals 15 residues. Germline V gene data show CDR1 as MNHEY and CDR2 as SMNVEV (reference sequence). V lost 5 bases to trimming and J lost 4 bases; unmatched junction nucleotides: 8. CDR3 amino acids: CASSPATGGGYEQYF. In DNA form, the CDR3 reads TGTGCCAGCAGTCCAGCGACAGGGGGCGGGTACGAGCAGTACTTC.